This T cell receptor (beta chain) was documented in a study of regulatory T cells in long-lasting Graves disease. Study-level findings and limits: Because few samples were included, accuracy may have been lower. The persistent group shared around 2,600 public clonotypes, more than the approximately 930 shared by new patients.

CDR3 length equals 15 residues. After removal of 4 bases from V and 4 bases from J, the junction contained 6 bases not matched to a gene. Germline V gene sequence: CDR1 MNHEY, CDR2 SVGAGI. Note on this clonotype: Its antigen is unknown.

Regarding time point: persistent/refractory GD, antithyroid drugs over 5 years with positive TRAb. Preparation of the TCR library used RNA extracted from PBMCs. iRepertoire HTBI primers and Arm-PCR of CDR3 regions built TCR beta libraries. TCRdb fed the multiplex PCR reads into MiXCR, producing one record per CDR3 protein. This sample yields 700,000 or so distinct CDR3 sequences, of which approximately 29% are seen a single time; around 40% belongs to the top ten. The chain recombines TRBV6-5 with TRBJ1-3, with 8 bases matching TRBD1. The input for sequencing was peripheral blood mononuclear cells (PBMCs), taken when the disease was refractory, from a patient treated with antithyroid drugs. The TCR comes from a female donor with Graves disease. The DNA for the CDR3 is TGTGCCAGCAGTTTTGGACAGGGTGAAGGAAACACCATATATTTT. Translating it yields CASSFGQGEGNTIYF.